The 27 T cell receptor beta chains presented below share a single source sample, sequenced in a study of PD-1 blockade in classical Hodgkin lymphoma. Assay used: immunoSEQ multiplex PCR; TCRdb lists only in-frame clones, some missing. In the table there are tens of thousands of clones, about 90% of which are singletons. Each and every patient relapsed after autologous stem cell transplantation, and patients got differing brentuximab vedotin exposure. Sample: peripheral blood mononuclear cells (PBMCs), taken at baseline. These receptors all come from a human donor with classical Hodgkin lymphoma.

The chain has TRBV4-1 and TRBJ2-5, with TRBD2 identical over 8 bases. In germline, CDR1 is MGHRA, CDR2 YSYEKL. The ends lost 0 bases at V and 5 bases at J; junction bases unmatched: 14. The length of the CDR3 is 18 residues. CDR3 amino acids: CASSQDPAGATHGETQYF. The CDR3 nucleotides read TGCGCCAGCAGCCAAGATCCAGCGGGGGCAACCCACGGGGAGACCCAGTACTTC.

About this clone: Within the sample, other DNA sequences also encode this same CDR3. This CDR3 is CASTPGQGPYEQYF. Here the CDR3 DNA reads TGTGCCAGTACTCCGGGACAGGGGCCCTACGAGCAGTACTTC. The rearrangement joins TRBV19 to TRBJ2-7, with 10 bases that match TRBD1. There are 14 residues in the CDR3. The V gene end was trimmed by 7 bases and the J gene end by 2 bases; junction bases not matched to a gene: 5. CDR1 is LNHDA and CDR2 is SQIVND in the germline V gene (reference sequence). Looking up the rest from reference TRBV19 and TRBJ2-7 gives the full variable domain: DGGITQSPKYLFRKEGQNVTLSCEQNLNHDAMYWYRQDPGQGLRLIYYSQIVNDFQKGDIAEGYSVSREKKESFPLTVTSAQKNPTAFYLCASTPGQGPYEQYFGPGTRLTVT.

J is TRBJ2-5 and V is TRBV4-1, with D perhaps TRBD2 (6 bases). Germline CDR1 MGHRA, CDR2 YSYEKL. V lost 3 bases, J lost 5 bases, and 16 bases lay in between. The CDR3 extends over 15 amino acids. CDR3 nucleotide sequence: TGCGCCAGCAGCCATCTACTCGGAGGGGAGGAGACCCAGTACTTC. Residues: CASSHLLGGEETQYF.

This chain links TRBV5-1 with TRBJ1-1, with D unresolved. The CDR3 extends over 16 amino acids. In germline, CDR1 is SGHRS, CDR2 YFSETQ. V gave up 3 bases and J gave up 0 bases, with 15 bases separating them. DNA of the CDR3: TGCGCCAGCAGCTGGAGGACCGCAGGCTTGAACACTGAAGCTTTCTTT. It encodes CASSWRTAGLNTEAFF.

This chain connects TRBV23-1 to TRBJ1-1, with D possibly matching TRBD1 (5 bases). TRBV23-1 is sorted into the ORF group, with uncertain function. The CDR3 sequence is 14 residues long. V lost 6 bases to trimming and J lost 7 bases, with 18 bases between them. In nucleotides, the CDR3 is TGCGCCAGCAGCCTTGTCCCGGGACGGATTGAAGCTTTCTTT. Translation: CASSLVPGRIEAFF.

This clone was observed once. The chain has TRBV6-4 and TRBJ1-1; possibly TRBD1 for D (6 bases). Deletions cut 6 bases from V and 1 base from J, with 9 bases between. CDR1 and CDR2 (germline): MRHNA, SNTAGT. The CDR3 spans 13 residues. Here the CDR3 DNA reads TGTGCCAGCAGCCCGACAGGGAACACTGAAGCTTTCTTT. Its protein product is CASSPTGNTEAFF.

The rearrangement uses TRBV10-3 and TRBJ2-1; TRBD2 matches at 11 bases. Germline V gene sequence: CDR1 ENHRY, CDR2 SYGVKD. The CDR3 sequence is 13 residues long. V shed 6 bases and J 12 bases; nucleotides not matched to a gene: 7. The CDR3 nucleotides read TGTGCCATCAGCCCGGGACTAGCGGAGCCGCAGTTCTTC. This sequence encodes CAISPGLAEPQFF.

The chain joins TRBV10-3 to TRBJ1-2; the match to TRBD1 covers 12 bases. V gave up 2 bases and J gave up 8 bases; unmatched junction bases: 6. Germline CDR1 reads ENHRY; CDR2 reads SYGVKD. CDR3 length: 15 residues. For the CDR3, the DNA is TGTGCCATCAGTGAGGGGACAGGGGGCGTTAGGGGCTACACCTTC. Translated, it gives CAISEGTGGVRGYTF.

This clone was counted once. V gene TRBV19 combines with J gene TRBJ1-5; possibly TRBD1 for D (6 bases). The length of the CDR3 is 15 residues. Trimming stripped 1 base from V and 2 bases from J, with 9 bases between. The germline gives CDR1 LNHDA, CDR2 SQIVND (reference sequence). CDR3 region: CASSIAAGGNQPQHF. The CDR3 bases are TGTGCCAGTAGTATAGCCGCAGGGGGCAATCAGCCCCAGCATTTT.

The V gene is TRBV6-5, the J gene TRBJ2-1; the match to TRBD2 covers 10 bases. The germline V gene encodes CDR1 MNHEY and CDR2 SVGAGI. The trim removed 2 bases at V and 9 bases at J, leaving 10 bases unmatched. The CDR3 length is 16 residues. The CDR3 DNA sequence: TGTGCCAGCAGTTACCTGGCTAGCGGGAGTTTTAGTGAGCAGTTCTTC. This gives the protein CASSYLASGSFSEQFF.

This clone has more than one count but fewer than ten. V is TRBV6-6 and J is TRBJ1-5, with a tentative D call TRBD1 (6 bases). CDR1 is MNHNY, CDR2 SVGAGI, per germline (reference sequence). Trimming removed 5 bases from V and 2 bases from J, with 10 bases in between. The length of the CDR3 is 14 residues. The CDR3 DNA reads TGTGCCAGCAGTCTACAGGGTGGCAATCAGCCCCAGCATTTT. Amino acids: CASSLQGGNQPQHF.

The sample holds one count of this clone. The chain has TRBV7-9 and TRBJ2-1; TRBD1 is a possible D gene (7 bases). Germline lookup yields CDR1 SEHNR and CDR2 FQNEAQ (reference sequence). This CDR3 region has 15 residues. V lost 1 base to trimming and J lost 7 bases, with 14 bases between them. The CDR3 DNA follows: TGTGCCAGCAGCTTAGGCGGGACAGTCCTAAATGAGCAGTTCTTC. Its translation: CASSLGGTVLNEQFF. Full variable domain (remainder filled in from reference TRBV7-9 and TRBJ2-1): DTGVSQNPRHKITKRGQNVTFRCDPISEHNRLYWYRQTLGQGPEFLTYFQNEAQLEKSRLLSDRFSAERPKGSFSTLEIQRTEQGDSAMYLCASSLGGTVLNEQFFGPGTRLTVL.

This clone was seen a handful of times. The chain links TRBV6-5 to TRBJ1-1; no clear D. This CDR3 is 15 amino acids long. V was trimmed by 0 bases and J by 0 bases, leaving 8 bases between them. CDR1 and CDR2 (germline): MNHEY, SVGAGI. The CDR3 DNA sequence: TGTGCCAGCAGTTACTCGATGGCAGTGAACACTGAAGCTTTCTTT. Protein sequence: CASSYSMAVNTEAFF.

This clone was found once. The rearrangement links TRBV5-6 to TRBJ1-3; no definite D call. From germline, CDR1 is SGHDT and CDR2 YYEEEE. Trimming stripped 5 bases from V and 2 bases from J, with 14 bases between. This CDR3 comprises 15 residues. The CDR3 sequence is CASSQRERAGNTIYF. Written as DNA, the CDR3 is TGTGCCAGCAGTCAGAGGGAGAGGGCTGGAAACACCATATATTTT.

This chain links TRBV15 with TRBJ2-2; TRBD2 aligns across 9 bases. The CDR3 runs 15 residues. In germline, CDR1 is LNHNV, CDR2 YYDKDF (reference sequence). Germline trimming cut 0 bases from V and 4 bases from J; bases unmatched to any gene: 0. CDR3: CATSRELAGTGELFF. Here the CDR3 DNA reads TGTGCCACCAGCAGAGAACTAGCGGGCACCGGGGAGCTGTTTTTT.

The chain has TRBV2 and TRBJ2-2; the D is unclear. V lost 1 base, J lost 1 base, and 4 bases lay in between. The CDR3 is 14 amino acids. CDR1 and CDR2 (germline): SNHLY, FYNNEI. CDR3 DNA: TGTGCCAGCAGTGAAGACGAGAACACCGGGGAGCTGTTTTTT. As protein: CASSEDENTGELFF. Together with reference TRBV2 and TRBJ2-2, the CDR3 gives the full variable domain: EPEVTQTPSHQVTQMGQEVILRCVPISNHLYFYWYRQILGQKVEFLVSFYNNEISEKSEIFDDQFSVERPDGSNFTLKIRSTKLEDSAMYFCASSEDENTGELFFGEGSRLTVL.

V gene TRBV28 combines with J gene TRBJ2-3, with 7 bases aligning to TRBD1. J gave up 2 bases and V 8 bases, and 10 bases lay outside the gene matches. Per the germline V gene, CDR1 is MDHEN and CDR2 is SYDVKM. CDR3 size: 15 residues. The CDR3 bases are TGTGCCAGCGGTAGGGGCAGGGGGTTCACAGATACGCAGTATTTT. This codes for CASGRGRGFTDTQYF.

V usage is TRBV11-2 and J usage is TRBJ2-5; weak D call: TRBD2 (5 bases). The CDR3 runs to 15 residues. Germline V lookup: CDR1 SGHAT, CDR2 FQNNGV. Trimming removed 3 bases at V and 5 bases at J, with 16 bases between. The DNA for the CDR3 is TGTGCCAGCAGCTTGGCCGGGAATCATGGGGAGACCCAGTACTTC. This encodes CASSLAGNHGETQYF.

This chain connects TRBV6-6 to TRBJ2-7; 12 bases match TRBD1. This CDR3 has 14 residues. The V gene's germline CDR1 is MNHNY and CDR2 SVGAGI (reference sequence). Unmatched junction bases numbered 7, after V lost 6 bases and J lost 7 bases. The CDR3 loop is CASSMGQGAAEQYF. The DNA for the CDR3 is TGTGCCAGCAGCATGGGACAGGGGGCGGCTGAGCAGTACTTC.

The rearrangement links TRBV19 to TRBJ2-3; 9 bases align to TRBD1. This CDR3 is built from 17 residues. Germline trimming cut 4 bases from V and 0 bases from J; bases unmatched to any gene: 8. Germline V gene data show CDR1 as LNHDA and CDR2 as SQIVND (reference sequence). This CDR3 is CASSRYPGQGSTDTQYF. Here the CDR3 DNA reads TGTGCCAGTAGTAGGTACCCGGGACAGGGCAGCACAGATACGCAGTATTTT.

The rearrangement joins TRBV10-3 to TRBJ2-1; TRBD1 matches 8 bases. Germline values: CDR1 ENHRY, CDR2 SYGVKD. With 2 bases clipped from V and 6 bases from J, the junction kept 3 bases outside the gene matches. The length of the CDR3 is 14 residues. The CDR3 here is CAISEATGVNEQFF. The CDR3 DNA reads as TGTGCCATCAGTGAGGCGACAGGGGTCAATGAGCAGTTCTTC.

The chain has TRBV19 and TRBJ2-7; tentative D call: TRBD1 (7 bases). In germline, CDR1 is LNHDA, CDR2 SQIVND (reference sequence). Trimming removed 9 bases at V and 1 base at J, with 19 bases between. This CDR3 region has 15 residues. The CDR3 loop reads CASNAGTQGSYEQYF. The CDR3, as DNA: TGTGCCAGCAACGCGGGAACACAGGGGTCCTACGAGCAGTACTTC.

Only one count was recorded for this clone. This sequence joins TRBV7-8 and TRBJ2-7; D perhaps matches TRBD2 (6 bases). Trimming took 1 base from V and 3 from J, leaving 10 bases between them. Germline CDR1 SGHVS, CDR2 FQNEAQ. This CDR3 contains 14 residues. The CDR3 sequence: CASSLVKGGYEQYF. The CDR3 DNA reads TGTGCCAGCAGCTTAGTAAAGGGAGGCTACGAGCAGTACTTC.

V usage is TRBV5-4 and J usage is TRBJ2-7, with a possible D match to TRBD2 (6 bases). This CDR3 region has 14 residues. Deletions cut 0 bases from V and 7 bases from J, with 14 bases between. Germline CDR1 and CDR2: SGHNT and YYREEE (reference sequence). The CDR3 nucleotides are TGTGCCAGCAGCTTGGCGGGACCGGGGGATGAGCAGTACTTC. This codes for CASSLAGPGDEQYF.

V and J are TRBV19 and TRBJ1-5, with D possibly TRBD1 on 5 matching bases. V shed 5 bases and J shed 0 bases, with 11 bases lying between them. The CDR3 is made up of 15 amino acids. Germline values: CDR1 LNHDA, CDR2 SQIVND (reference sequence). The CDR3 loop reads CASSVQGYSNQPQHF. In nucleotides, the CDR3 is TGTGCCAGTAGTGTTCAGGGATATAGCAATCAGCCCCAGCATTTT.

V gene TRBV28 combines with J gene TRBJ2-2; TRBD1 aligns across 9 bases. The CDR3 contains 16 residues. V trimming: 11 bases; J trimming: 0 bases; junction bases outside the gene matches: 10. Looked up from germline, CDR1 is MDHEN and CDR2 is SYDVKM. CDR3 protein: CAVQGALFANTGELFF. Here the CDR3 DNA reads TGTGCCGTACAGGGGGCCCTCTTTGCGAACACCGGGGAGCTGTTTTTT.

The rearrangement uses TRBV7-2 and TRBJ1-5; weak D call: TRBD1 (6 bases). The length of the CDR3 is 16 residues. Germline V gene sequence: CDR1 SGHTA, CDR2 FQGNSA. V lost 3 bases, J lost 0 bases, and 12 bases lay in between. The CDR3 reads CASSFWGPYSNQPQHF. DNA for the CDR3: TGTGCCAGCAGCTTTTGGGGGCCTTATAGCAATCAGCCCCAGCATTTT.